These 25 T cell receptor beta chains came from one sample sequenced in a study of regulatory T cells in long-lasting Graves disease. Time point reported: newly diagnosed GD, antithyroid drugs for less than 3 months. Construction of the TCR library relied on RNA isolated from PBMCs. To make TCR beta libraries, researchers used iRepertoire HTBI primers and Arm-PCR of CDR3 regions. TCRdb re-derived calls from the multiplex PCR reads in MiXCR, one entry per CDR3 protein. The table includes about 400,000 distinct CDR3 sequences, roughly 16% detected once. These data also formed part of another study, on T cells in Graves' hyperthyroidism and ophthalmopathy.

The sample consisted of peripheral blood mononuclear cells (PBMCs), taken at new diagnosis, from a patient treated with antithyroid drugs. Receptor source: a woman between 18 and 30 years old with Graves disease.

This clonotype has more than one count but fewer than ten. The chain recombines TRBV30 with TRBJ2-3; 8 bases are shared with TRBD2. The V gene end was trimmed by 7 bases and the J gene end by 1 base; junction bases not matched to a gene: 7. The CDR3 is 14 amino acids. The germline CDR1 and CDR2 sequences are GTSNPN and SVGIG (reference sequence). DNA of the CDR3: TGTGCCTTTTCACCGGGGGGGCGCACAGATACGCAGTATTTT. Encoded protein: CAFSPGGRTDTQYF.

This clonotype has at least ten counts. This chain uses TRBV30 with TRBJ1-2, with 8 bases fitting TRBD1. J was trimmed by 6 bases and V by 2 bases; bases with no gene match: 14. CDR1 is GTSNPN and CDR2 is SVGIG in the germline V gene (reference sequence). CDR3 length equals 16 residues. The CDR3 region is CAWSLPQAQGAHGYTF. The CDR3 coding sequence is TGTGCCTGGAGTCTGCCCCAAGCTCAGGGGGCGCATGGCTACACCTTC.

The V call is TRBV4-2, the J call TRBJ2-7; 7 bases map to TRBD2. Trimming at V came to 0 bases and at J to 2 bases, leaving 4 bases not matched to a gene. Germline CDR1 reads LGHNA; CDR2 reads YNFKEQ. The CDR3 sequence is 15 residues long. CDR3 loop: CASSQDREGTYEQYF. CDR3 in DNA: TGTGCCAGCAGCCAAGATAGGGAGGGGACCTACGAGCAGTACTTC.

In its sample, this clonotype was seen many times. The V call is TRBV12-3 or TRBV12-4, the J call TRBJ1-1; D ambiguous. This CDR3 region has 13 residues. V gave up 3 bases and J gave up 11 bases, with 16 bases separating them. CDR3 loop: CASSLGFRSRAFF. The CDR3 coding sequence is TGTGCCAGCAGTTTGGGGTTCCGCTCGAGGGCTTTCTTT.

The chain employs TRBV10-3 and TRBJ1-4; D might be TRBD1 (5 bases). The V gene lost 0 bases and the J gene lost 7 bases, with 12 bases spanning the gap. The CDR3 consists of 15 residues. The germline V gene encodes CDR1 ENHRY and CDR2 SYGVKD. CDR3 region: CAISESSQGFEKLFF. The DNA for the CDR3 is TGTGCCATCAGTGAGTCGAGTCAGGGCTTTGAAAAACTGTTTTTT.

This chain joins TRBV10-3 and TRBJ1-1; possible D gene TRBD1, 6 bases. The V end was cut by 4 bases, the J end by 0 bases, with 12 bases between. This CDR3 has 15 amino acids. Germline lookup yields CDR1 ENHRY and CDR2 SYGVKD. This CDR3 reads CAISVRTDLNTEAFF. CDR3 coding DNA: TGTGCCATCAGTGTAAGGACAGATTTGAACACTGAAGCTTTCTTT.

This clonotype was detected ten times or more. The chain links TRBV6-1 to TRBJ1-5; 9 nucleotides match TRBD1. With 8 bases clipped from V and 3 bases from J, the junction kept 11 bases outside the gene matches. Germline V lookup: CDR1 MNHNS, CDR2 SASEGT. The CDR3 has 16 amino acids. In nucleotides, the CDR3 is TGTGCCAGCGGGTTGGGACAGGGCGAAAACAATCAGCCCCAGCATTTT. Its protein is CASGLGQGENNQPQHF.

Ten or more counts support this clonotype. This chain uses TRBV11-1 with TRBJ1-1; maybe TRBD1 (5 bases). The CDR3 loop spans 13 amino acids. Trimming took 1 base from V and 4 from J, leaving 7 bases between them. CDR1 and CDR2 from the germline V gene are SGHAT and FQDESV (reference sequence). This CDR3 reads CASSLGQITEAFF. The DNA for the CDR3 is TGTGCCAGCAGCTTAGGACAGATCACTGAAGCTTTCTTT.

This clonotype was recorded many times. At one boundary the junction diverges from the germline segment, which might be a read error. This sequence joins TRBV28 and TRBJ2-7; 7 nucleotides agree with TRBD1. Per the germline V gene, CDR1 is MDHEN and CDR2 is SYDVKM. CDR3 length: 13 amino acids. The CDR3 region is CASSLRAPGTEAF. DNA of the CDR3: TGTGCCAGCAGTTTACGCGCGCCGGGGACAGAGGCCTTC.

In this sample, this clonotype turned up many times. The chain is built from TRBV20-1 and TRBJ2-5; 10 bases are shared with TRBD1. Per the germline V gene, CDR1 is DFQATT and CDR2 is SNEGSKA (reference sequence). V was clipped by 5 bases and J by 4 bases; unmatched bases: 10. The CDR3 contains 15 residues. The CDR3 sequence: CSASDRGGSIETQYF. CDR3 DNA sequence: TGCAGTGCTTCGGACAGGGGGGGGTCAATAGAGACCCAGTACTTC.

This clonotype was picked up many times. CDR3: CASSRDAAGGRGNEQFF. The CDR3 bases are TGTGCCAGCAGCCGGGACGCAGCGGGAGGCCGTGGTAATGAGCAGTTCTTC. The rearrangement uses TRBV3-1 and TRBJ2-1; TRBD2 matches 9 bases. This CDR3 has 17 amino acids. V dropped 4 bases and J dropped 7; count of bases not matched to a gene: 14. Germline V lookup: CDR1 LGHDT, CDR2 YNNKEL (reference sequence).

The V gene is TRBV18, the J gene TRBJ1-4, with 9 bases that match TRBD1. Losses at the gene ends were 2 bases for V and 8 bases for J; bases not matched to a gene: 6. Germline V gene lookup returns CDR1 KGHSH and CDR2 LQKENI. CDR3 length equals 15 residues. The CDR3 DNA is TGTGCCAGCTCACCAAGTACAGGGGGCTCAGAAAAACTGTTTTTT. Protein: CASSPSTGGSEKLFF.

This clonotype was seen ten or more times. The chain links TRBV2 to TRBJ1-3; 7 nucleotides line up with TRBD1. V lost 6 bases, J lost 2 bases, and 7 bases stayed unmatched. The length of the CDR3 is 15 residues. From germline, CDR1 is SNHLY and CDR2 FYNNEI. The CDR3 nucleotides are TGTGCCAGCAGATCCGACAGGGCAACTGGAAACACCATATATTTT. Its translation: CASRSDRATGNTIYF.

As to this clonotype: A far larger clone lies a single base away; this is likely a read error. The chain recombines TRBV27 with TRBJ2-1, with 11 bases matching TRBD2. The CDR3 extends over 16 amino acids. Germline V CDR1 and CDR2: MNHEY, SMNVEV (reference sequence). Unmatched junction bases numbered 4, after V lost 5 bases and J lost 1 base. The CDR3 sequence is CASSDPSGGSYNEQFF. The CDR3 DNA is TGTGCCAGCAGTGACCCTAGCGGGGGGTCCTACAATGAGCAGTTCTTC.

The V gene is TRBV19, the J gene TRBJ2-1; D might be TRBD2 (5 bases). The CDR3 has 12 residues. V was cut by 6 bases and J by 3 bases, with 6 bases left in between. CDR1 is LNHDA, CDR2 SQIVND, per germline (reference sequence). The CDR3: CASSGVYNEQFF. CDR3 sequence (DNA): TGTGCCAGTAGCGGGGTCTACAATGAGCAGTTCTTC.

This clonotype has a count of ten or more. The CDR3 sequence is CASNPSAYNSPLHF. The CDR3 region has the DNA TGTGCCAGCAATCCCTCGGCCTATAATTCACCCCTCCACTTT. The V gene is TRBV28, the J gene TRBJ1-6, with D hard to call. Trimming removed 7 bases at V and 2 bases at J, with 9 bases between. Germline CDR1 MDHEN, CDR2 SYDVKM. The CDR3 length is 14 residues.

This clonotype has at least ten counts. This chain connects TRBV5-6 to TRBJ2-1; maybe TRBD2 (6 bases). CDR3 length: 15 residues. V was trimmed by 3 bases and J by 7 bases, leaving 17 bases between them. Germline V lookup: CDR1 SGHDT, CDR2 YYEEEE. The chain's CDR3 is CASSSRGGIRNEQFF. The CDR3 DNA reads as TGTGCCAGCAGCTCCCGAGGCGGGATACGGAATGAGCAGTTCTTC.

There are many counts of this clonotype. The rearrangement links TRBV29-1 to TRBJ2-1; 8 nucleotides match TRBD1. Germline V CDR1 and CDR2: SQVTM, ANQGSEA. The CDR3 totals 14 residues. V lost 6 bases and J lost 6; bases outside the gene matches: 10. The CDR3 sequence is CSVAGQGAVNEQFF. DNA of the CDR3: TGCAGCGTGGCCGGACAGGGAGCCGTCAATGAGCAGTTCTTC.

V and J are TRBV11-2 and TRBJ2-5; D tentatively fits TRBD1 or TRBD2 (5 bases each). Trimming cost V 5 bases and J 4 bases, with 17 bases left between them. CDR3 length equals 15 residues. Germline V gene sequence: CDR1 SGHAT, CDR2 FQNNGV. The CDR3 loop is CASSQGAVRGETQYF. The CDR3 nucleotides are TGTGCCAGCAGCCAAGGGGCGGTGAGGGGAGAGACCCAGTACTTC.

This clonotype was detected many times. The rearrangement joins TRBV5-5 to TRBJ2-1, with 12 bases aligning to TRBD2. Looked up from germline, CDR1 is SGHKS and CDR2 is YYEKEE (reference sequence). Unmatched junction bases numbered 5, after V lost 3 bases and J lost 7 bases. This CDR3 is 15 amino acids long. The CDR3 is CASSSGLAGKNEQFF. CDR3 in DNA: TGTGCCAGCAGCTCTGGACTAGCGGGAAAGAATGAGCAGTTCTTC.

The table lists this clonotype with many counts. The chain links TRBV5-1 to TRBJ2-1; the D is unclear. In germline, CDR1 is SGHRS, CDR2 YFSETQ. The CDR3 totals 12 residues. V was trimmed by 0 bases and J by 9 bases, leaving 7 bases between them. The CDR3 coding sequence is TGCGCCAGCAGCTTGGACAACGGTGAGCAGTTCTTC. Protein product: CASSLDNGEQFF.

In the case of this clonotype: A read error is possible here, since a much larger clone lies one base away. The rearrangement uses TRBV3-1 and TRBJ1-1; no clear D. V was shortened by 8 bases and J by 8 bases, with 18 bases between the two germline ends. Per the germline V gene, CDR1 is LGHDT and CDR2 is YNNKEL (reference sequence). This CDR3 has 13 amino acids. In DNA, the CDR3 is TGTGCCAGCGGCCGCCTAGAGGGCAGGGAAGCTTTCTTT. This gives the protein CASGRLEGREAFF. The full variable domain, rest sourced from reference TRBV3-1 and TRBJ1-1, is DTAVSQTPKYLVTQMGNDKSIKCEQNLGHDTMYWYKQDSKKFLKIMFSYNNKELIINETVPNRFSPKSPDKAHLNLHINSLELGDSAVYFCASGRLEGREAFFGQGTRLTVV.

This clonotype was recorded at least ten times. The V and J genes are TRBV2 and TRBJ2-3; D might be TRBD1 or TRBD2, each matching 5 bases. Germline CDR1 is SNHLY and CDR2 is FYNNEI. The V end was cut by 8 bases, the J end by 2 bases, with 11 bases between. CDR3 length equals 13 residues. The CDR3 region is CASGGTNTDTQYF. In nucleotides, the CDR3 is TGTGCCAGCGGGGGAACCAACACAGATACGCAGTATTTT.

This clonotype came up many times. This chain joins TRBV12-3 or TRBV12-4 and TRBJ1-6, with 10 bases lining up with TRBD1. V dropped 6 bases and J dropped 7; count of bases not matched to a gene: 3. The length of the CDR3 is 14 residues. CDR3 DNA sequence: TGTGCCAGCAGATCGACAGGGGGCAATTCACCCCTCCACTTT. Translating gives CASRSTGGNSPLHF.

This clonotype was found a few times. This rearrangement joins TRBV27 to TRBJ1-5; 9 positions match TRBD1. CDR1 is MNHEY and CDR2 is SMNVEV in the germline V gene (reference sequence). The length of the CDR3 is 14 residues. Trimming cost V 7 bases and J 5 bases; bases outside gene matches: 6. CDR3 DNA sequence: TGTGCCAGCAAACCGGGACAGGGTCATCAGCCCCAGCATTTT. Translation: CASKPGQGHQPQHF.